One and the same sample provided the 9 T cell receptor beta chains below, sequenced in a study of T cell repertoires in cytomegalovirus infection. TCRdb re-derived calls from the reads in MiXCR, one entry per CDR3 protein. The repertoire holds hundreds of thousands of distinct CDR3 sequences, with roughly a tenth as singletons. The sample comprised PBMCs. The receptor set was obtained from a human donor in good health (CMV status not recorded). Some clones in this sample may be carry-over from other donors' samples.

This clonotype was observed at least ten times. CDR3 nucleotide sequence: TGCAGTGCCTTGGGAGCAGAGTATGGCTACACCTTC. Translating gives CSALGAEYGYTF. This sequence joins TRBV20-1 and TRBJ1-2; D unresolved. Trimming cost V 6 bases and J 5 bases, with 13 bases left between them. This CDR3 is built from 12 residues. Looked up from germline, CDR1 is DFQATT and CDR2 is SNEGSKA (reference sequence).

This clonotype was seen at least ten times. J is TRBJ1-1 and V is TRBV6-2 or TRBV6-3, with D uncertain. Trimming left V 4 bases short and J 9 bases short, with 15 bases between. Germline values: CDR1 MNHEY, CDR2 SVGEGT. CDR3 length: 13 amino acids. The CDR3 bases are TGTGCCAGCAGTTCGTCCACTTGGGTGCAAGCTTTCTTT. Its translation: CASSSSTWVQAFF.

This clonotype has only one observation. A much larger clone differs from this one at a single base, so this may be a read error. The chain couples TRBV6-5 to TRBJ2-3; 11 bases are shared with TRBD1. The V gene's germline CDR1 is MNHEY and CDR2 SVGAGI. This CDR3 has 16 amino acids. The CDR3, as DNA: TGTGTCAGCAGTCTAGGACAGGGGGCAGCCACAGATACGCAGTATTTT. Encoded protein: CVSSLGQGAATDTQYF.

CDR3 region: CASRPGGGATGELFF. CDR3 bases: TGTGCCAGCAGACCAGGCGGAGGGGCGACCGGGGAGCTGTTTTTT. This chain joins TRBV5-4 and TRBJ2-2, with D possibly matching TRBD2 (6 bases). V lost 5 bases, J lost 5 bases, and 16 bases lay in between. CDR1 and CDR2 (germline): SGHNT, YYREEE (reference sequence). This CDR3 is built from 15 residues.

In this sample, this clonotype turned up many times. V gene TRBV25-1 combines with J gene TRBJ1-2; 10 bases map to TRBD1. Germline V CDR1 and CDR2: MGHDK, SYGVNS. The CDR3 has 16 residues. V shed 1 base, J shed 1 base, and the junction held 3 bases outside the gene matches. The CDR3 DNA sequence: TGTGCCAGCAGTGAATGGGGACAGGGGAATAACTATGGCTACACCTTC. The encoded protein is CASSEWGQGNNYGYTF.

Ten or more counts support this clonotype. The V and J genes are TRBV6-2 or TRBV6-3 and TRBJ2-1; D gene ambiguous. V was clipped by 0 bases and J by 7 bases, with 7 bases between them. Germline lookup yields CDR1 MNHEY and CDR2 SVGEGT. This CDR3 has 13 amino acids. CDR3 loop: CASSYSTWNEQFF. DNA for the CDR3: TGTGCCAGCAGTTACTCGACTTGGAATGAGCAGTTCTTC.

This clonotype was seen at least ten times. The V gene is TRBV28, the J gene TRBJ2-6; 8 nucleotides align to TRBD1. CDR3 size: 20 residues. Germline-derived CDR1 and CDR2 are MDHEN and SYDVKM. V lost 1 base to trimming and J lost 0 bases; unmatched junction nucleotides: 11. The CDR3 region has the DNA TGTGCCAGCAGTTTATCTAGGACAGGGCTCAGACACTCTGGGGCCAACGTCCTGACTTTC. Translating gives CASSLSRTGLRHSGANVLTF.

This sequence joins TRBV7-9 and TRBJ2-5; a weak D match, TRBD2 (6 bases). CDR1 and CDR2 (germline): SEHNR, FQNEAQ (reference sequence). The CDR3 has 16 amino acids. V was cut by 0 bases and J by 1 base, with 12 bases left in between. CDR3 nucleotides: TGTGCCAGCAGCTTAGCCCGCGGGGCCCTCCAAGAGACCCAGTACTTC. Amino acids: CASSLARGALQETQYF.

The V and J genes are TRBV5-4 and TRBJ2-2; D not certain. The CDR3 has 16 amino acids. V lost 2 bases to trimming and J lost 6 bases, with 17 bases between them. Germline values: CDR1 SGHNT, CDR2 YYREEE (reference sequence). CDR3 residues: CASSLVASPIPGELFF. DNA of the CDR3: TGTGCCAGCAGCTTAGTGGCATCTCCTATCCCCGGGGAGCTGTTTTTT.